The 8 T cell receptor beta chains in this list originate from one sample, sequenced in a study of OX40 agonist ivuxolimab in advanced cancers. Data came from immunoSEQ multiplex PCR; TCRdb stores just in-frame clones and leaves some out. Altogether about 24,000 clones are present, roughly 85% being singletons, with the ten largest covering roughly 15%. This sample comprised CD4+ or CD8+ T cells sorted from blood, obtained in a trial of the OX40 agonist ivuxolimab. The source of these receptors is an adult with an advanced solid tumor such as melanoma, head and neck, liver or kidney cancer.

The chain uses TRBV6-6 and TRBJ2-7, with 11 bases lining up with TRBD2. There are 14 residues in the CDR3. Germline CDR1 and CDR2: MNHNY and SVGAGI (reference sequence). After removal of 6 bases from V and 4 bases from J, the junction contained 5 bases not matched to a gene. This CDR3 reads CASSATSGSYEQYF. CDR3 nucleotide sequence: TGTGCCAGCAGCGCTACTAGCGGGAGTTACGAGCAGTACTTC.

The chain recombines TRBV10-2 with TRBJ2-1; D not resolved. Trimming removed 3 bases at V and 5 bases at J, with 2 bases between. Germline V gene data show CDR1 as WSHSY and CDR2 as SAAADI. This CDR3 comprises 11 residues. The CDR3 reads CASSENNEQFF. The CDR3 coding sequence is TGCGCCAGCAGTGAAAACAATGAGCAGTTCTTC.

A word on this clone: At one end the junction does not follow the germline gene, possibly because of a read error. V gene TRBV29-1 combines with J gene TRBJ2-5, with D perhaps matching TRBD1 (5 bases). This CDR3 contains 11 residues. Germline lookup yields CDR1 SQVTM and CDR2 ANQGSEA. CDR3: CVTDKQETQYF. The CDR3 DNA reads TGTGTGACGGACAAACAAGAGACCCAGTACTTC.

The chain employs TRBV7-2 and TRBJ2-3, with 9 bases fitting TRBD2. The germline CDR1 and CDR2 sequences are SGHTA and FQGNSA. There are 15 residues in the CDR3. Trimming at V came to 5 bases and at J to 4 bases, leaving 7 bases not matched to a gene. DNA of the CDR3: TGTGCCAGCAGCATGCGGGGGGGCACGGCAGATACGCAGTATTTT. It translates to CASSMRGGTADTQYF. Supplemented by reference TRBV7-2 and TRBJ2-3, the full variable domain reads GAGVSQSPSNKVTEKGKDVELRCDPISGHTALYWYRQSLGQGLEFLIYFQGNSAPDKSGLPSDRFSAERTGGSVSTLTIQRTQQEDSAVYLCASSMRGGTADTQYFGPGTRLTVL.

The CDR3 region is CASSRLAGQPQHF. For the CDR3, the DNA is TGTGCCAGCAGCAGGCTGGCAGGTCAGCCCCAGCATTTT. V is TRBV9 and J is TRBJ1-5; D gene ambiguous. The CDR3 contains 13 residues. Germline V gene sequence: CDR1 SGDLS, CDR2 YYNGEE. Trimming removed 4 bases from V and 6 bases from J, with 11 bases in between.

The rearrangement uses TRBV7-9 and TRBJ2-1; TRBD2 matches at 11 bases. V gave up 5 bases and J gave up 5 bases; unmatched junction bases: 8. Per germline, CDR1 SEHNR and CDR2 FQNEAQ (reference sequence). The CDR3 loop spans 16 amino acids. The CDR3: CASSRGPGLADNEQFF. CDR3 DNA sequence: TGTGCCAGCAGCAGGGGTCCGGGACTAGCGGACAATGAGCAGTTCTTC.

A single count supports this clone. The chain uses TRBV9 and TRBJ2-5; D may correspond to TRBD1 or TRBD2 (5 bases each). This CDR3 is 15 amino acids long. The germline V and J ends were trimmed by 4 bases and 1 base, with 14 bases remaining between them. Germline CDR1 and CDR2: SGDLS and YYNGEE. The CDR3 region is CASSQGPGAQETQYF. In DNA form, the CDR3 reads TGTGCCAGCAGCCAGGGCCCCGGGGCCCAAGAGACCCAGTACTTC.

This clone has a single count. The chain employs TRBV6-5 and TRBJ2-5; 8 nucleotides match TRBD1. The V and J ends lost 3 bases and 5 bases, in that order; junction bases with no gene match: 8. The germline gives CDR1 MNHEY, CDR2 SVGAGI. This CDR3 is 15 amino acids long. The CDR3 reads CASSYYRGRGETQYF. CDR3 in DNA: TGTGCCAGCAGTTATTACAGGGGGAGAGGGGAGACCCAGTACTTC.